This T cell receptor (beta chain) derives from a study of high-grade serous ovarian cancer treatment subgroups. Study-level information: On average, approximately 15,000 reads and roughly 7,700 unique TCR beta rearrangements were obtained per sample. Study-wide results and caveats: The analyses considered CDR3 and ignored CDR1 and CDR2.

As for this clone: Its antigen remains unidentified.

Tumor tissue was taken before any definitive surgery or chemotherapy was given. Generated by immunoSEQ multiplex PCR, the TCRdb table keeps only in-frame clones and is missing some. The sample has several thousand clones, almost 80% seen once. This receptor was obtained from a human donor with high-grade serous ovarian cancer. Sequenced material: tumor tissue.

CDR3 bases: TGTGCCAGCAGCCTGGGGTCGGGGGAAGGGGTCTACGAGCAGTACTTC. It translates to CASSLGSGEGVYEQYF. This chain links TRBV5-8 with TRBJ2-7; weak D call: TRBD2 (6 bases). CDR1 and CDR2 from the germline V gene are SGHTS and YDEGEE. V was trimmed by 4 bases and J by 3 bases, leaving 20 bases between them. CDR3 size: 16 residues.